This T cell receptor (beta chain) was observed in a study of cytomegalovirus exposure and HLA in healthy donors. Study summary: It was reported in a later analysis that the same platform had been used for the roughly 130 validation repertoires as for the 550 to 750 first-cohort repertoires. Study-level findings and limits: Rarity characterized most TCR sequences, yet some public TCRs appeared in many donors. It was reportedly the case that the classifier diagnosed cytomegalovirus status with high specificity and sensitivity.

Of note for this clone: The antigen is undetermined.

CDR1 is SGHRS, CDR2 YFSETQ, per germline. Deletions cut 3 bases from V and 2 bases from J, with 15 bases between. The CDR3 is made up of 15 amino acids. Clones were sequenced by immunoSEQ multiplex PCR, and TCRdb holds only the in-frame ones, with some missing. The sample lists 65,000 to 95,000 clones; over 85% were seen once. The donors were part of the validation cohort of 95 to 150 subjects. That cohort was separate from the first cohort, which comprised 666 subjects. Sequenced sample: PBMCs. This receptor was identified in a woman in her 30s in good health and CMV-seronegative. The chain is built from TRBV5-1 and TRBJ2-7; D gene uncertain. The CDR3 DNA reads as TGCGCCAGCAGCTCCCATCCTACTCCAACCTACGAGCAGTACTTC. The encoded protein is CASSSHPTPTYEQYF.